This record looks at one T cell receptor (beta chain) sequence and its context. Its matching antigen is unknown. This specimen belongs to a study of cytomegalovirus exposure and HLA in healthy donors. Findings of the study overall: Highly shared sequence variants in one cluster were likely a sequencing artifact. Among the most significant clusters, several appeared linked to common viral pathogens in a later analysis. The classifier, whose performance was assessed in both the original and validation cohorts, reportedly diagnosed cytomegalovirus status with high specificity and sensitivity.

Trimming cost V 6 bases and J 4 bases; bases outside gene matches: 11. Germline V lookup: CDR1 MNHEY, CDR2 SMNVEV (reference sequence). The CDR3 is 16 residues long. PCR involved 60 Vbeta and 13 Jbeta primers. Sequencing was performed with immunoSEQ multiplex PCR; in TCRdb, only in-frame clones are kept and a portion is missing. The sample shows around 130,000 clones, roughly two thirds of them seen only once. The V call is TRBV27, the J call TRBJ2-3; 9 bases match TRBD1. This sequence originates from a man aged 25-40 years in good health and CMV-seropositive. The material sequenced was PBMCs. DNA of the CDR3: TGTGCCAGCAGCCCTCTATTTGGGACAGGGCCAGATACGCAGTATTTT. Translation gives CASSPLFGTGPDTQYF.